This T cell receptor beta chain was observed in a study of T cell responses to AZD1222 COVID-19 vaccine. About the study: Pooled in the analysis were second doses at about 4 or about 12 weeks. Overall study findings and caveats: Receipt of two AZD1222 doses was followed by a rise in Spike-specific TCR breadth and depth. There were mostly white British donors and more females than males, and clonal diversity was possibly underestimated.

The data were produced by immunoSEQ multiplex PCR, yet TCRdb's version contains in-frame clones alone and is incomplete. The table has 90,000 to 150,000 clones, approximately 88% seen once. The length of the CDR3 is 16 residues. The germline V gene has CDR1 LNHDA and CDR2 SQIVND (reference sequence). V trimming: 4 bases; J trimming: 3 bases; junction bases outside the gene matches: 9. As concerns this clone: Its antigen is unidentified.

This chain connects TRBV19 to TRBJ1-5; 7 bases line up with TRBD1. The TCR was taken from an adult in good health. The source was peripheral blood, collected on day 0 of AZD1222 vaccination. CDR3 amino acids: CASSRAQGFYNQPQHF. The CDR3 bases are TGTGCCAGTAGTAGAGCACAGGGGTTTTACAATCAGCCCCAGCATTTT.